This TCR beta chain was sequenced during a study of brain T cells in children with intractable seizures. With 10 bases removed from V and 0 bases from J, the gap between germline ends came to 9 bases. The CDR3 extends over 12 amino acids. Germline V gene lookup returns CDR1 KGHSH and CDR2 LQKENI. TCRdb's copy holds only in-frame clones and misses some; the assay was immunoSEQ multiplex PCR. The sample lists 95,000 to 120,000 clones; 90% to 95% were seen once. The chain has TRBV18 and TRBJ2-5; D perhaps matches TRBD2 (6 bases). Sequenced here: peripheral blood, sampled at surgery. The receptor's source is a boy less than two years old with hemimegalencephaly and intractable seizures. The CDR3 reads CATSGYQETQYF. For the CDR3, the DNA is TGTGCCACCAGCGGGTACCAAGAGACCCAGTACTTC.